This entry lists 31 T cell receptor beta chains sequenced from one sample in a study of chemoradiotherapy in HPV16-positive cancers. TCRdb keeps only in-frame clones here, not all; method: immunoSEQ multiplex PCR. The table lists several thousand clones, roughly 81% of them singletons. Sequencing was performed on tumor tissue, taken from a patient who underwent chemoradiotherapy. Source of these receptors: a human donor with HPV-associated anogenital cancer.

The V gene is TRBV15, the J gene TRBJ2-2; D is unresolved. The CDR3 is made up of 15 amino acids. Trimming stripped 0 bases from V and 2 bases from J, with 7 bases between. Germline CDR1 LNHNV, CDR2 YYDKDF (reference sequence). As DNA, the CDR3 is TGTGCCACCAGCAGAGACCGCGCAAACACCGGGGAGCTGTTTTTT. This sequence encodes CATSRDRANTGELFF.

This clone was seen a handful of times. At one end the junction does not follow the germline gene, possibly because of a read error. The chain uses TRBV7-7 and TRBJ2-7; TRBD2 aligns across 9 bases. This CDR3 comprises 13 residues. The germline gives CDR1 SSHAT, CDR2 FNYEAQ (reference sequence). CDR3 amino acids: CASSAGLAGEQYF. CDR3 DNA: TGTGCTAGCAGCGCGGGACTAGCCGGCGAGCAGTACTTC.

In DNA form, the CDR3 reads TGTGCCACCAGCCATACGGGACTTCTAGATACGCAGTATTTT. Amino acids: CATSHTGLLDTQYF. This rearrangement joins TRBV15 to TRBJ2-3, with TRBD2 as a possible D gene (6 bases). The germline V gene has CDR1 LNHNV and CDR2 YYDKDF (reference sequence). This CDR3 is built from 14 residues. Trimming pared 5 bases from V and 5 bases from J, leaving 14 bases between.

This clone was found a few times. V and J are TRBV5-4 and TRBJ1-1; D is uncertain. In germline, CDR1 is SGHNT, CDR2 YYREEE (reference sequence). V was pared by 4 bases and J by 3 bases, with 13 bases between. The CDR3 sequence is 14 residues long. The CDR3 bases are TGTGCCAGCAGCCAAGGCATACGGGACACTGAAGCTTTCTTT. It codes for CASSQGIRDTEAFF.

The chain carries TRBV19 and TRBJ2-7; D possibly matches TRBD1 or TRBD2 (6 bases each). Germline CDR1 reads LNHDA; CDR2 reads SQIVND (reference sequence). V was pared by 5 bases and J by 6 bases, with 26 bases between. This CDR3 has 17 amino acids. The chain's CDR3 is CASSHPRSRGLYGEQYF. The CDR3 DNA sequence: TGTGCCAGTAGTCACCCTAGGAGCCGGGGGCTGTATGGCGAGCAGTACTTC.

The rearrangement uses TRBV7-1 and TRBJ1-2, with a weak D call TRBD1 (6 bases). TRBV7-1 is an ORF, with its function uncertain. Trimming removed 3 bases from V and 4 bases from J, with 42 bases in between. The CDR3 has 24 residues. CDR3: CASSSNPEVSMVHRAPNLFYGYTF. The CDR3 nucleotides are TGTGCCAGCAGCTCGAACCCCGAGGTCTCTATGGTGCACAGGGCCCCAAACCTCTTCTATGGCTACACCTTC.

This sequence joins TRBV18 and TRBJ1-1; TRBD1 might be the D (5 bases). V shed 1 base and J shed 11 bases, with 17 bases lying between them. Germline CDR1 is KGHSH and CDR2 is LQKENI. This CDR3 is 14 amino acids long. CDR3: CASSPRQGKGLAFF. CDR3 in DNA: TGTGCCAGCTCACCACGCCAGGGTAAGGGGCTGGCTTTCTTT.

V and J are TRBV7-3 and TRBJ2-3; no firm D call. Trimming took off 2 bases at V and 3 bases at J, with 9 bases between the two ends. From germline, CDR1 is SGHTA and CDR2 FQGTGA. CDR3 size: 14 residues. In DNA, the CDR3 is TGTGCCAGCAGCTTAGAGTGGGGAACAGATACGCAGTATTTT. Its protein is CASSLEWGTDTQYF.

The chain links TRBV30 to TRBJ1-1, with TRBD1 as a possible D gene (6 bases). The CDR3 has 14 amino acids. V lost 0 bases, J lost 5 bases, and 13 bases lay in between. Germline CDR1 GTSNPN, CDR2 SVGIG (reference sequence). In nucleotides, the CDR3 is TGTGCCTGGAGTGTGGGGTACAGGGTGACTGAAGCTTTCTTT. Amino acid sequence: CAWSVGYRVTEAFF. The full variable domain, its missing parts supplied by reference TRBV30 and TRBJ1-1, is SQTIHQWPATLVQPVGSPLSLECTVEGTSNPNLYWYRQAAGRGLQLLFYSVGIGQISSEVPQNLSASRPQDRQFILSSKKLLLSDSGFYLCAWSVGYRVTEAFFGQGTRLTVV.

V is TRBV25-1 and J is TRBJ1-1, with no clear D. Germline V gene sequence: CDR1 MGHDK, CDR2 SYGVNS. Trimming left V 7 bases short and J 4 bases short, with 22 bases between. This CDR3 spans 16 amino acids. The CDR3 bases are TGTGCCAGCACCAGACCCGCGGCAGTCTACGGCACTGAAGCTTTCTTT. It translates to CASTRPAAVYGTEAFF.

The J gene is TRBJ2-7, the V gene TRBV19; TRBD1 aligns across 10 bases. Germline V gives CDR1 LNHDA, CDR2 SQIVND (reference sequence). This CDR3 region has 13 residues. For the CDR3, the DNA is TGTTCCTCAGTGGGACAGGGGTCCTACGAGCAGTACTTC. Translation: CSSVGQGSYEQYF.

The chain recombines TRBV19 with TRBJ1-2; unclear D gene. Germline-derived CDR1 and CDR2 are LNHDA and SQIVND (reference sequence). Trimming cost V 6 bases and J 4 bases, with 9 bases left between them. The CDR3 runs 12 residues. The CDR3 is CASRPMGYGYTF. In DNA form, the CDR3 reads TGTGCCAGTAGACCGATGGGCTATGGCTACACCTTC.

In DNA form, the CDR3 reads TGTGCCAGTAGTATAACAGTTAAAAATACGCAGTATTTT. Its translation is CASSITVKNTQYF. The V call is TRBV19, the J call TRBJ2-3; D gene unclear. The CDR3 has 13 amino acids. Germline V CDR1 and CDR2: LNHDA, SQIVND (reference sequence). The V end lost 2 bases, the J end lost 7 bases, and 10 bases lay between the germline ends. The variable domain in full, with the rest retrieved from reference TRBV19 and TRBJ2-3, is DGGITQSPKYLFRKEGQNVTLSCEQNLNHDAMYWYRQDPGQGLRLIYYSQIVNDFQKGDIAEGYSVSREKKESFPLTVTSAQKNPTAFYLCASSITVKNTQYFGPGTRLTVL.

This chain joins TRBV29-1 and TRBJ2-1; weak D call: TRBD2 (5 bases). This CDR3 region has 14 residues. Germline V gene sequence: CDR1 SQVTM, CDR2 ANQGSEA. V lost 3 bases, J lost 5 bases, and 14 bases lay in between. The CDR3 reads CSVDFGSWDNEQFF. The CDR3 region has the DNA TGCAGCGTTGACTTTGGGAGTTGGGACAATGAGCAGTTCTTC.

This clone has only a few counts. The chain links TRBV29-1 to TRBJ2-7; D ambiguous. CDR1 is SQVTM, CDR2 ANQGSEA, per germline. There are 15 residues in the CDR3. V was cut by 6 bases and J by 0 bases, with 18 bases left in between. In DNA form, the CDR3 reads TGCAGCGTAGTCCGAACGGCAGGAATCTCCTACGAGCAGTACTTC. Residues: CSVVRTAGISYEQYF.

In DNA, the CDR3 is TGCGCCAGCAGGACTAGCGGGTATTACAATGAGCAGTTCTTC. It translates to CASRTSGYYNEQFF. The chain joins TRBV5-1 to TRBJ2-1, with 10 bases that match TRBD2. The CDR3 covers 14 residues. The trim removed 5 bases at V and 4 bases at J, leaving 3 bases unmatched. Germline assignment: CDR1 SGHRS and CDR2 YFSETQ.

This chain uses TRBV4-1 with TRBJ2-7; D is possibly TRBD2 (5 bases). CDR1 is MGHRA and CDR2 is YSYEKL in the germline V gene. The CDR3 is 17 amino acids. Trimming removed 1 base at V and 3 bases at J, with 19 bases between. The CDR3 nucleotides are TGCGCCAGCAGCCAAGCATCCTATCACAACGGGATCTACGAGCAGTACTTC. This encodes CASSQASYHNGIYEQYF.

This chain joins TRBV11-3 and TRBJ2-5; maybe TRBD2 (5 bases). The V end was cut by 6 bases, the J end by 11 bases, with 19 bases between. Germline loops: CDR1 SGHNT, CDR2 YENEEA. This CDR3 has 13 amino acids. CDR3 sequence reads: CASSHGLEGSQYF. DNA for the CDR3: TGTGCCAGCAGTCACGGACTCGAGGGAAGTCAGTACTTC.

The chain combines TRBV7-9 with TRBJ2-3; tentatively, D is TRBD2 (5 bases). The germline gives CDR1 SEHNR, CDR2 FQNEAQ (reference sequence). The CDR3 runs 15 residues. Between the trimmed V and J ends, which lost 5 bases and 1 base, there was a span of 13 bases. The CDR3 DNA reads TGTGCCAGCAGCACAGACTTGGGAGGCACAGATACGCAGTATTTT. Encoded protein: CASSTDLGGTDTQYF.

The rearrangement uses TRBV19 and TRBJ2-3, with D possibly being TRBD1 or TRBD2 (6 bases each). Per germline, CDR1 LNHDA and CDR2 SQIVND (reference sequence). This CDR3 contains 17 residues. V was clipped by 8 bases and J by 4 bases, with 25 bases between them. The CDR3 DNA reads as TGTGCCAGTGGACCGTCGGGGGCAAGAAGCAGTGCAGATACGCAGTATTTT. Translated: CASGPSGARSSADTQYF.

The chain recombines TRBV6-5 with TRBJ2-3, with TRBD2 matching over 12 bases. Trimming at V came to 0 bases and at J to 6 bases, leaving 4 bases not matched to a gene. The CDR3 runs to 16 residues. CDR1 is MNHEY and CDR2 is SVGAGI in the germline V gene. The CDR3, as DNA: TGTGCCAGCAGTTACTCTGGGACTAGCGGGTCGGATACGCAGTATTTT. Protein: CASSYSGTSGSDTQYF.

The V and J genes are TRBV10-2 and TRBJ1-5; 8 bases line up with TRBD1. In germline, CDR1 is WSHSY, CDR2 SAAADI. The junction had 2 bases not matched to a gene; V was cut back by 7 bases and J by 3 bases. CDR3 length: 13 amino acids. This chain's CDR3 is CASTQGVNQPQHF. The DNA for the CDR3 is TGCGCCAGCACACAGGGGGTCAATCAGCCCCAGCATTTT.

The V call is TRBV25-1, the J call TRBJ1-1; no clear D gene. Germline loops: CDR1 MGHDK, CDR2 SYGVNS. V gave up 2 bases and J gave up 2 bases, with 6 bases separating them. CDR3 length: 13 residues. This CDR3 is CASSEGSNTEAFF. CDR3 in DNA: TGTGCCAGCAGTGAAGGGTCCAACACTGAAGCTTTCTTT.

This clone was observed once. The CDR3 bases are TGTGCCGGCTCTGAAGAATCTGGGGCCAACGTCCTGACTTTC. It codes for CAGSEESGANVLTF. This chain connects TRBV2 to TRBJ2-6; D not certain. The ends were cut back, 11 bases at V and 1 base at J, with 12 bases in the middle. Germline V gives CDR1 SNHLY, CDR2 FYNNEI. This CDR3 has 14 amino acids.

The chain couples TRBV15 to TRBJ2-5, with 7 bases aligning to TRBD2. The end of the DNA aligns better with TRBJ2-7, so the J call may be wrong. The CDR3 totals 15 residues. CDR1 is LNHNV and CDR2 is YYDKDF in the germline V gene (reference sequence). The CDR3 bases are TGTGCCACCAGCAGAGAGAAAGCGGGGACCTACGAGCAGTACTTC. Amino acids: CATSREKAGTYEQYF.

The V call is TRBV19, the J call TRBJ1-5, with D perhaps matching TRBD1 (6 bases). CDR1 and CDR2 (germline): LNHDA, SQIVND (reference sequence). The CDR3 sequence is 14 residues long. V shed 9 bases and J shed 0 bases, with 12 bases lying between them. Here the CDR3 reads CASTQGNSNQPQHF. The CDR3, as DNA: TGTGCCAGCACCCAGGGGAATAGCAATCAGCCCCAGCATTTT.

The gene calls are TRBV2 and TRBJ1-1; D is uncertain. Germline V gene lookup returns CDR1 SNHLY and CDR2 FYNNEI. This CDR3 comprises 14 residues. The V and J ends lost 2 bases and 1 base respectively, with 8 bases between them. The CDR3 coding sequence is TGTGCCAGCAGTGAAAATGCAGGGAACACTGAAGCTTTCTTT. The encoded protein is CASSENAGNTEAFF.

This sequence joins TRBV10-1 and TRBJ2-7; the D is unclear. V lost 6 bases and J lost 3, with 12 bases in between. The CDR3 length is 13 residues. Per germline, CDR1 WNHNN and CDR2 SYGVQD (reference sequence). The CDR3 DNA sequence: TGCGCCAGCAGCCCTGACATGAGCTACGAGCAGTACTTC. This codes for CASSPDMSYEQYF.

This chain links TRBV6-6 with TRBJ2-1, with D possibly being TRBD2 (6 bases). V lost 3 bases, J lost 0 bases, and 9 bases lay in between. The CDR3 has 15 amino acids. Germline V gene lookup returns CDR1 MNHNY and CDR2 SVGAGI (reference sequence). CDR3 coding DNA: TGTGCCAGCAGTTATTACGGGAGCTCCTACAATGAGCAGTTCTTC. It translates to CASSYYGSSYNEQFF.

This chain uses TRBV19 with TRBJ1-3; D unresolved. This CDR3 has 13 residues. Trimming removed 4 bases from V and 0 bases from J, with 4 bases in between. Germline V gene data show CDR1 as LNHDA and CDR2 as SQIVND (reference sequence). The CDR3 region has the DNA TGTGCCAGTAGTACAAACTCTGGAAACACCATATATTTT. Amino acid sequence: CASSTNSGNTIYF.

The gene calls are TRBV6-6 and TRBJ2-1; D remains unclear. Per the germline V gene, CDR1 is MNHNY and CDR2 is SVGAGI (reference sequence). The V gene lost 6 bases and the J gene lost 2 bases, with 14 bases spanning the gap. CDR3 length: 15 residues. The CDR3 DNA reads TGTGCCAGCAGCTTTAGCATGAACGCCTACAATGAGCAGTTCTTC. Amino acid sequence: CASSFSMNAYNEQFF.